One sample yielded the 3 T cell receptor beta chains listed below, sequenced in a study of identical twins. MiXCR, applied by TCRdb to the 5' RACE reads, yields one record per CDR3 protein. The sample shows about 900,000 distinct CDR3 sequences, more than 9% of them seen only once. This sample was also put to use in a study of yellow fever vaccine responses in identical twins.

Sequences were obtained from PBMCs. The receptors were sampled from a woman between 18 and 29 years old in good health.

V gene TRBV7-2 combines with J gene TRBJ2-7, with D uncertain. Germline-derived CDR1 and CDR2 are SGHTA and FQGNSA. V was clipped by 3 bases and J by 7 bases, with 13 bases between them. The CDR3 totals 13 residues. The CDR3 spells CASSFRWFSEQYF. The CDR3 DNA is TGTGCCAGCAGCTTTCGTTGGTTCTCAGAGCAGTACTTC.

This clonotype was counted between two and nine times. This sequence joins TRBV5-1 and TRBJ2-5; 8 positions match TRBD2. Looked up from germline, CDR1 is SGHRS and CDR2 is YFSETQ. The V segment lost 5 bases and the J segment 3 bases; nucleotides outside the gene matches: 6. The CDR3 runs to 14 residues. The CDR3 bases are TGCGCCAGCAGTATGAGAGCGGGAGAAGAGACCCAGTACTTC. Its translation: CASSMRAGEETQYF. Looking up the rest from reference TRBV5-1 and TRBJ2-5 gives the full variable domain: KAGVTQTPRYLIKTRGQQVTLSCSPISGHRSVSWYQQTPGQGLQFLFEYFSETQRNKGNFPGRFSGRQFSNSRSEMNVSTLELGDSALYLCASSMRAGEETQYFGPGTRLLVL.

This clonotype was observed a handful of times. This rearrangement joins TRBV9 to TRBJ2-1, with 7 nucleotides matching TRBD2. V lost 0 bases and J lost 8; bases outside the gene matches: 8. The CDR3 has 15 residues. CDR1 and CDR2 from the germline V gene are SGDLS and YYNGEE. The CDR3 region is CASSVGGAGVDEQFF. The CDR3 DNA is TGTGCCAGCAGCGTAGGGGGTGCGGGAGTGGATGAGCAGTTCTTC.